The clone carrying this T cell receptor beta chain was detected once. The antigen remains unidentified. This entry comes from a study of T cells in narcolepsy. Findings of the study overall: Healthy controls reportedly lacked the autoreactive clonotypes serially found in patients' blood. Autoreactive HCRT-specific and TRIB2-specific clonotypes were marked in same-patient CSF-versus-blood CD4+ comparisons.

Germline CDR1 MGHRA, CDR2 YSYEKL. Losses at the gene ends were 4 bases for V and 4 bases for J; bases not matched to a gene: 13. The CDR3 consists of 17 residues. Clones were sequenced by immunoSEQ multiplex PCR, and TCRdb holds only the in-frame ones, with some missing. The repertoire holds 25,000 to 35,000 clones, with around four fifths as singletons. Sequenced input: CD45RA- memory CD4+ T cells from PBMCs. This sequence was found in a human donor with narcolepsy. This chain joins TRBV4-1 and TRBJ1-5; TRBD1 agrees at 7 bases. The CDR3 is CASSRERGGAGNQPQHF. The CDR3 DNA reads TGCGCCAGCAGCCGAGAACGAGGGGGCGCGGGGAATCAGCCCCAGCATTTT.